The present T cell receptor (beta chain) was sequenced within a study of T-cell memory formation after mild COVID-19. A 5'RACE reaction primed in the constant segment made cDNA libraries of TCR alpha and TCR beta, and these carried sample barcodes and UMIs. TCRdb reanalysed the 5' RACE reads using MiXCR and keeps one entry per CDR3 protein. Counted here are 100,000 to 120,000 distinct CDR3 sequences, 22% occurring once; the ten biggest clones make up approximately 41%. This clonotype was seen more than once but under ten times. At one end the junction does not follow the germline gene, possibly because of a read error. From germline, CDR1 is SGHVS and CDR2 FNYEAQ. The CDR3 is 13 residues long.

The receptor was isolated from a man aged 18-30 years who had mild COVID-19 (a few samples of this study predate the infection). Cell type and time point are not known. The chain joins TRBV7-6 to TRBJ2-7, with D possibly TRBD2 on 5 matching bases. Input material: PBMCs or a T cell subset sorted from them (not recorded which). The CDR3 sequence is CASRRNGVYVSHF. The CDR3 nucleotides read TGTGCCAGCAGACGGAACGGGGTCTACGTATCGCACTTC.